This TCR beta chain was captured by sequencing in a study of cytomegalovirus exposure and HLA in healthy donors. This table comes from immunoSEQ multiplex PCR, and its TCRdb copy is limited to in-frame clones, with some not included. The profile shows around 120,000 clones, around 90% of them singletons. Germline V lookup: CDR1 SGHAT, CDR2 FQDESV (reference sequence). V shed 1 base and J shed 1 base, with 9 bases lying between them. There are 15 residues in the CDR3. The specimen was PBMCs. The chain combines TRBV11-1 with TRBJ2-3; the D gene is possibly TRBD2 (6 bases). This TCR was recovered from a woman aged 18 to 35 in good health and CMV-seronegative. The CDR3 loop reads CASSLGGAGTDTQYF. DNA for the CDR3: TGTGCCAGCAGCTTAGGCGGGGCCGGCACAGATACGCAGTATTTT.